What follows describes a single TCR beta chain. Measured with immunoSEQ multiplex PCR; TCRdb has only the in-frame clones, and not every one. This repertoire shows around 63,000 clones, about 92% found once; its top ten account for around 3.3%. This specimen belongs to a study of T cell changes during pregnancy in multiple sclerosis. The sequence came from a female donor in good health, enrolled as a control in a pregnancy study. The starting material was CD8+ T cells from peripheral blood mononuclear cells, obtained in the third trimester of pregnancy.

The CDR3 region has the DNA TGTGCCAGCAGCCCGGGACAGGGGGCATACGAGCAGTACTTC. Translated: CASSPGQGAYEQYF. The chain has TRBV4-2 and TRBJ2-7, with 12 bases aligning to TRBD1. The germline V gene has CDR1 LGHNA and CDR2 YNFKEQ. There are 14 residues in the CDR3. With V trimmed by 4 bases and J by 4 bases, 2 bases remained unmatched.